A selection of T cell receptor beta chains follows, all from one sample in a study of T cells in Graves' hyperthyroidism and ophthalmopathy. MiXCR, applied by TCRdb to the multiplex PCR reads, yields one record per CDR3 protein. There are 250,000 to 300,000 distinct CDR3 sequences in the sample; around 15% occur only once, and around 30% lies in the top ten. Source material: blood. These receptors came from a woman aged 45 to 65 with Graves' hyperthyroidism that later progressed to Graves' ophthalmopathy. The CDR3 runs from the conserved cysteine through the conserved F or W. Each record gives: V gene, J gene, clone size, D gene, CDR3 DNA, CDR3 protein. D genes are given only for firm matches. Clone size is given for some rows only: seen once, a few or many times, or a class if the clone is expanded.

V gene: TRBV30
J gene: TRBJ2-1
clone size: many
D gene: NA
CDR3 DNA: TGTGCCTGGAGTGTCAACTACAATGAGCAGTTCTTC
CDR3 protein: CAWSVNYNEQFF

V gene: TRBV4-2
J gene: TRBJ2-7
clone size: NA
D gene: NA
CDR3 DNA: TGTGCCAGCAGCCAAGAAGGGCACGAGCGGTACTTC
CDR3 protein: CASSQEGHERYF

V gene: TRBV30
J gene: TRBJ2-3
clone size: NA
D gene: TRBD2
CDR3 DNA: TGTGCCTGGATTCCGCGCAGGACTAGCGGGAGAGGGTCAGATACGCAGTATTTT
CDR3 protein: CAWIPRRTSGRGSDTQYF

V gene: TRBV7-2
J gene: TRBJ1-6
clone size: NA
D gene: NA
CDR3 DNA: TGTGCCAGCAGCCCACCCTCGGGACATATGAGACCCCTCCACTTT
CDR3 protein: CASSPPSGHMRPLHF

V gene: TRBV20-1
J gene: TRBJ1-2
clone size: many
D gene: TRBD1
CDR3 DNA: TGCAGTGCTTCGGACAGGGAAGGATATGGCTACACCTTC
CDR3 protein: CSASDREGYGYTF

V gene: TRBV20-1
J gene: TRBJ1-5
clone size: NA
D gene: NA
CDR3 DNA: TGCAGTGCTAGAGATCCGGACAAGGGACCTACCCGGCCCCAGCATTTT
CDR3 protein: CSARDPDKGPTRPQHF

V gene: TRBV2
J gene: TRBJ2-1
clone size: many
D gene: TRBD2
CDR3 DNA: TGTGCCAGCTTCCCGGGAGGGCCCCGGCAGTTCTTC
CDR3 protein: CASFPGGPRQFF

V gene: TRBV18
J gene: TRBJ2-7
clone size: many
D gene: TRBD1
CDR3 DNA: TGTGCCAGCTCATTTCTCGGGACAGAATCCTACGAGCAGTACTTC
CDR3 protein: CASSFLGTESYEQYF

V gene: TRBV20-1
J gene: TRBJ1-5
clone size: NA
D gene: NA
CDR3 DNA: TGCAGTGCTATGGGGGGGACATGGGGTCAGCCCCAGCATTTT
CDR3 protein: CSAMGGTWGQPQHF

V gene: TRBV25-1
J gene: TRBJ1-5
clone size: NA
D gene: TRBD1
CDR3 DNA: TGTGCCAGCAGTGACCGACAGGGTAGACAGCCCCAGCATTTT
CDR3 protein: CASSDRQGRQPQHF

V gene: TRBV11-2
J gene: TRBJ2-7
clone size: many
D gene: NA
CDR3 DNA: TGTGCCAGCAGCTTAGCGGACTTCTACGAGCAGTACTTC
CDR3 protein: CASSLADFYEQYF

V gene: TRBV19
J gene: TRBJ2-7
clone size: many
D gene: NA
CDR3 DNA: TGTGCCAGTAGTATACAGGGAGCTTACTACGAGCAGTACTTC
CDR3 protein: CASSIQGAYYEQYF

V gene: TRBV14
J gene: TRBJ2-7
clone size: NA
D gene: NA
CDR3 DNA: TGTGCCAGCAGCCAAGATGTCTGGGACTACGAGCAGTACTTC
CDR3 protein: CASSQDVWDYEQYF

V gene: TRBV19
J gene: TRBJ2-7
clone size: NA
D gene: TRBD1
CDR3 DNA: TGTGCCAGTAGTCCACCCGGGACAGACTACGAGCAGTACTTC
CDR3 protein: CASSPPGTDYEQYF

V gene: TRBV15
J gene: TRBJ2-3
clone size: once
D gene: TRBD2
CDR3 DNA: TGTGCCACCAGCAGAGCATCGCTAGCGGGTTCTAGCACAGATACGCAGTATTTT
CDR3 protein: CATSRASLAGSSTDTQYF